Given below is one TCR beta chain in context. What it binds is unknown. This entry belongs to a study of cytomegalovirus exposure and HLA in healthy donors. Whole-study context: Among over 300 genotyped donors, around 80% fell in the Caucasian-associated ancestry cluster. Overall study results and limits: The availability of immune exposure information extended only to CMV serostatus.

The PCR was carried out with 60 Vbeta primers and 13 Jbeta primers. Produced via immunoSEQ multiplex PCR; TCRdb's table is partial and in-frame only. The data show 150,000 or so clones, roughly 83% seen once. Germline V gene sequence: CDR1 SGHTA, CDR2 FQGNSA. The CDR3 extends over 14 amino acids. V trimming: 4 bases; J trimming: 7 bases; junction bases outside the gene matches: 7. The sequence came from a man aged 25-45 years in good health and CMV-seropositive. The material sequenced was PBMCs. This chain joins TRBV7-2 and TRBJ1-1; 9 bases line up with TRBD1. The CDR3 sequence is CASSSGQGQSEAFF. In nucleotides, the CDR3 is TGTGCCAGCAGCTCCGGACAGGGGCAGAGTGAAGCTTTCTTT.